Shown below are 2 T cell receptor beta chains from a single sample sequenced in a study of T cell responses to AZD1222 COVID-19 vaccine. Profiling relied on immunoSEQ multiplex PCR, and the TCRdb table lists in-frame clones only, not all of them. The sample records 150,000 to 200,000 clones, approximately 94% being singletons. The specimen was peripheral blood, collected on day 0 of AZD1222 vaccination. These receptors were collected from an adult in good health.

The chain recombines TRBV2 with TRBJ1-3; 8 nucleotides match TRBD1. After removal of 10 bases from V and 9 bases from J, the junction contained 14 bases not matched to a gene. The CDR3 is made up of 14 amino acids. CDR1 is SNHLY, CDR2 FYNNEI, per germline. The CDR3 sequence is CATKAGQEFGTIYF. The CDR3 nucleotides are TGTGCCACCAAAGCGGGACAGGAATTCGGCACCATATATTTT.

The chain has TRBV7-9 and TRBJ1-5; D gene ambiguous. The CDR3 contains 15 residues. Between the trimmed V and J ends, which lost 3 bases and 4 bases, there was a span of 13 bases. In germline, CDR1 is SEHNR, CDR2 FQNEAQ (reference sequence). The CDR3 sequence: CASSFAGQVNQPQHF. For the CDR3, the DNA is TGTGCCAGCAGCTTTGCGGGCCAGGTGAATCAGCCCCAGCATTTT.